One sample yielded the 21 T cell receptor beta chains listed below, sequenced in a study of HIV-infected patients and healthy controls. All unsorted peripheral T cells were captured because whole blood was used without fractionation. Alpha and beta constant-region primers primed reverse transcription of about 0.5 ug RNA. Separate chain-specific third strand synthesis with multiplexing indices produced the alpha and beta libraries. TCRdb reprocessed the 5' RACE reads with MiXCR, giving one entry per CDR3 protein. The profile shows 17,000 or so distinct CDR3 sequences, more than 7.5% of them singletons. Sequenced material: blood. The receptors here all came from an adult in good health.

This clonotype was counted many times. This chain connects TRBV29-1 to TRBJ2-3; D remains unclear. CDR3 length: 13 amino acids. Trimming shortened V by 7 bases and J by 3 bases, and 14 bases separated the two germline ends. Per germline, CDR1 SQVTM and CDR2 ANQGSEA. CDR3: CSARPRLTDTQYF. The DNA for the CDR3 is TGCAGCGCCCGACCCCGGCTTACAGATACGCAGTATTTT.

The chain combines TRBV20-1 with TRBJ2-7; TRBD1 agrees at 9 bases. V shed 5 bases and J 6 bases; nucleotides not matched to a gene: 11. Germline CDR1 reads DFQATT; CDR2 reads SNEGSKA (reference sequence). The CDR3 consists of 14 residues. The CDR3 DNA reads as TGCAGTGCTCCTCCGGGACAGGGTCTAGGCGAGCAGTACGTC. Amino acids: CSAPPGQGLGEQYV.

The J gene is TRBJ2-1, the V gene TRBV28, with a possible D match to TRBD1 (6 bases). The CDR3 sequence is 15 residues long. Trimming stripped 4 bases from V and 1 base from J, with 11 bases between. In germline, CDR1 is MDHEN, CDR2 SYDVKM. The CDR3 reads CASSSGTLSYNEQFF. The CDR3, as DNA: TGTGCCAGCAGTTCCGGGACATTATCCTACAATGAGCAGTTCTTC.

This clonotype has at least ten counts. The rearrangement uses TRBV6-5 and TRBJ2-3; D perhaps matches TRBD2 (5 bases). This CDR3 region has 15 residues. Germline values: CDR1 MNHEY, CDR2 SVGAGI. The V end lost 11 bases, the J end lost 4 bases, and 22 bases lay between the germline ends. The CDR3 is CAVSRGGSTPDTQYF. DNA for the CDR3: TGTGCCGTTAGTCGGGGTGGGTCGACCCCAGATACGCAGTATTTT.

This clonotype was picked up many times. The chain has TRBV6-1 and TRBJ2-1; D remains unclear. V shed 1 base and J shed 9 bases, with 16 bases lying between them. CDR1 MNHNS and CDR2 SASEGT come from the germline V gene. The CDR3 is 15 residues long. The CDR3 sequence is CASSEGLVLAGEQFF. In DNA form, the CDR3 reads TGTGCCAGCAGTGAAGGGTTAGTACTTGCTGGTGAGCAGTTCTTC.

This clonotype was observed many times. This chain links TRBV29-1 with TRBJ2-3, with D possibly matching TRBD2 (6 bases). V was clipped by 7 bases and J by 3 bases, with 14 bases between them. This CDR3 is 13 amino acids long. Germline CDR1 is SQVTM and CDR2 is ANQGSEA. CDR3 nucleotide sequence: TGCAGCGCTGAGATGGGGAGGACAGATACGCAGTATTTT. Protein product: CSAEMGRTDTQYF.

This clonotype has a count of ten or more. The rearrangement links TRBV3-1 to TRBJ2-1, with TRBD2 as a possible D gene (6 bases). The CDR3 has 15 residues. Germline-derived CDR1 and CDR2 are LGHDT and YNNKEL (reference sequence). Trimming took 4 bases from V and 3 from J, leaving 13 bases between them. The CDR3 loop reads CASSPTLSGYNEQFF. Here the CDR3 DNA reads TGTGCCAGCAGCCCTACCCTTAGCGGCTACAATGAGCAGTTCTTC.

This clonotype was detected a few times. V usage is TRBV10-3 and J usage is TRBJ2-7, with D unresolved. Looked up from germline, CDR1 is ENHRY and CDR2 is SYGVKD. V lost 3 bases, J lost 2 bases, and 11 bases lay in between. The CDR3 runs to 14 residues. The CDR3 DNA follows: TGTGCCATCAGTGATCCCCGGTTCACCTACGAGCAGTACTTC. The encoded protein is CAISDPRFTYEQYF.

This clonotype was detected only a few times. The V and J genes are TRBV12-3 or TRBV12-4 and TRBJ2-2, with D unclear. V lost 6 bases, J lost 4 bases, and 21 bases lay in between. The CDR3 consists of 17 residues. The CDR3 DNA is TGTGCCAGCAGCCTTTATAAGGACCGCCGCGGCACCGGGGAGCTGTTTTTT. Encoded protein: CASSLYKDRRGTGELFF.

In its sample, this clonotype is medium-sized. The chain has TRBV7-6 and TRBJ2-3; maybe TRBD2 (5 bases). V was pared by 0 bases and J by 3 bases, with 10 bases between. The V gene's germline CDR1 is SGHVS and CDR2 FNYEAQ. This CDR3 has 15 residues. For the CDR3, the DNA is TGTGCCAGCAGCTTAGCGGTTCCGGGGACAGATACGCAGTATTTT. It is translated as CASSLAVPGTDTQYF. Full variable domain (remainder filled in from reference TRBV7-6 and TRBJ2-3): GAGVSQSPRYKVTKRGQDVALRCDPISGHVSLYWYRQALGQGPEFLTYFNYEAQQDKSGLPNDRFSAERPEGSISTLTIQRTEQRDSAMYRCASSLAVPGTDTQYFGPGTRLTVL.

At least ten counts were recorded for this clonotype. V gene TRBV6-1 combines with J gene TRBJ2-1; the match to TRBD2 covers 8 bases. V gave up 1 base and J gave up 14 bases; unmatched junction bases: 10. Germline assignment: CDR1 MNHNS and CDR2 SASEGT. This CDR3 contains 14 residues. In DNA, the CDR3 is TGTGCCAGCAGTGAAGGGGGGACTAGGTTATTCGAGTTCTTC. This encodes CASSEGGTRLFEFF.

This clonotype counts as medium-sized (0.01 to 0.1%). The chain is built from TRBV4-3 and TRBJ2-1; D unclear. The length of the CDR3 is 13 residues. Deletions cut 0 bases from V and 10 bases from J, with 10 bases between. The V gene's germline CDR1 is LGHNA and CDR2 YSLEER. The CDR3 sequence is CASSQELNTEQFF. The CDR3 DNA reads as TGCGCCAGCAGCCAAGAGCTGAATACCGAGCAGTTCTTC.

The CDR3 DNA follows: TGCAGCGTTGAATCTAGCAGCTTAACCCGAGCTTCTGGGGCCAACGTCCTGACTTTC. Amino acid sequence: CSVESSSLTRASGANVLTF. The chain recombines TRBV29-1 with TRBJ2-6, with TRBD2 as a possible D gene (5 bases). V was shortened by 2 bases and J by 1 base, with 21 bases between the two germline ends. This CDR3 contains 19 residues. Germline assignment: CDR1 SQVTM and CDR2 ANQGSEA.

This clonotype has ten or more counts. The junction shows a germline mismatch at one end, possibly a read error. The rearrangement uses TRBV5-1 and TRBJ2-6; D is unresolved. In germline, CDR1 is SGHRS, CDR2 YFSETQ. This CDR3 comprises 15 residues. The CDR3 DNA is TGCGCCAGCAGCTTAGGAGTCTCTGGGGTCAACGTCCTGACTTTC. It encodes CASSLGVSGVNVLTF.

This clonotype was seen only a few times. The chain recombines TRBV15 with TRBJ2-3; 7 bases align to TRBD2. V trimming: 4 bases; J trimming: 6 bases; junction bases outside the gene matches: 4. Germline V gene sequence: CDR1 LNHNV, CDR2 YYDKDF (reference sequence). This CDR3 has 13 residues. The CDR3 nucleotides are TGTGCCACCAGCATCATGGGGGGGGATACGCAGTATTTT. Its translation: CATSIMGGDTQYF.

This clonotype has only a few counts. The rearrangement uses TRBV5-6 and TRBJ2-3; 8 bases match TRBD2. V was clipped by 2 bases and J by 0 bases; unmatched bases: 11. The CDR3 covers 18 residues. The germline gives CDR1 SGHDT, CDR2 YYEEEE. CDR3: CASSLSGLGYYSTDTQYF. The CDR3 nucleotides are TGTGCCAGCAGCTTATCGGGACTAGGGTACTATAGCACAGATACGCAGTATTTT.

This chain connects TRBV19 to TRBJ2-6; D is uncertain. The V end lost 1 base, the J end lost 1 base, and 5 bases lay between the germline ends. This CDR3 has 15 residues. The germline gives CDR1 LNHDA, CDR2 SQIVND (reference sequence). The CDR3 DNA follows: TGTGCCAGTAGTATAGCGCCTTCTGGGGCCAACGTCCTGACTTTC. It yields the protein CASSIAPSGANVLTF.

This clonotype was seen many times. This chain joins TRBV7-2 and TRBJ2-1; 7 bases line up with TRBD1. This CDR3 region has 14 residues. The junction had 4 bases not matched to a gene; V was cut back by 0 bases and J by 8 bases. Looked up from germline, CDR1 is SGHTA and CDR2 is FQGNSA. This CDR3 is CASSLASGQDEQFF. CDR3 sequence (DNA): TGTGCCAGCAGCTTAGCCAGCGGACAGGATGAGCAGTTCTTC.

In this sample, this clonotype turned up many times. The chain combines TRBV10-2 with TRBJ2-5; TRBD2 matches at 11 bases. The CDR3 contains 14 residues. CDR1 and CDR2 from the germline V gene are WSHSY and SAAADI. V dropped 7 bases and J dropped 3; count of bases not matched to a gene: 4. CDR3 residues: CASTASGRKETQYF. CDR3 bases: TGCGCCAGCACCGCTAGCGGGAGGAAAGAGACCCAGTACTTC.

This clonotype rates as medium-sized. CDR3 coding DNA: TGTGCCAGCAGCTTCCGGGCAACTAATGAAAAACTGTTTTTT. Translation gives CASSFRATNEKLFF. V usage is TRBV7-8 and J usage is TRBJ1-4, with no clear D. CDR1 is SGHVS, CDR2 FQNEAQ, per germline. The CDR3 length is 14 residues. Trimming removed 3 bases at V and 0 bases at J, with 5 bases between.

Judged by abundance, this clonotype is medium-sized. In DNA, the CDR3 is TGCGCCAGCATTGGAGATTCTGGCGAGCAGTACTTC. It encodes CASIGDSGEQYF. The chain recombines TRBV5-1 with TRBJ2-7; D ambiguous. Germline V gene data show CDR1 as SGHRS and CDR2 as YFSETQ. This CDR3 comprises 12 residues. V lost 6 bases and J 6 bases, leaving 13 bases between the germline ends.